This TCR gamma chain derives from a study of Vδ1+ human thymocytes. The template was reverse-transcribed extracted RNA. CDR3 amplicons came from multiplex PCR with pooled V-gene forward and constant-region reverse primers. TCRdb processed the multiplex PCR reads again with the CATT caller. The data show 9,500 to 13,000 gamma-chain clones, with roughly 45% seen just once and 2% held by the top ten. Findings and limits, study-wide: Thymic TRG and TRD repertoires appeared highly polyclonal.

Comment on this clone: As yet, its antigen is unknown.

CDR3 size: 11 residues. Unmatched junction bases numbered 5, after V lost 10 bases and J lost 2 bases. Germline V gene data show CDR1 as VENAVY and CDR2 as YDSYNSRV. The sample taken for sequencing was Vdelta1+ gamma-delta thymocytes from the thymus. Indicated subset: FACS-sorted CD3+ TCRalphabeta- TCRVdelta1+ TCRVdelta2- thymocytes. The genes are TRGV8 and TRGJ1 or TRGJ2. This clonotype was obtained from a boy younger than two who had congenital heart surgery. CDR3: CATFYYYKKLF. DNA of the CDR3: TGTGCCACGTTTTATTATTATAAGAAACTCTTT.